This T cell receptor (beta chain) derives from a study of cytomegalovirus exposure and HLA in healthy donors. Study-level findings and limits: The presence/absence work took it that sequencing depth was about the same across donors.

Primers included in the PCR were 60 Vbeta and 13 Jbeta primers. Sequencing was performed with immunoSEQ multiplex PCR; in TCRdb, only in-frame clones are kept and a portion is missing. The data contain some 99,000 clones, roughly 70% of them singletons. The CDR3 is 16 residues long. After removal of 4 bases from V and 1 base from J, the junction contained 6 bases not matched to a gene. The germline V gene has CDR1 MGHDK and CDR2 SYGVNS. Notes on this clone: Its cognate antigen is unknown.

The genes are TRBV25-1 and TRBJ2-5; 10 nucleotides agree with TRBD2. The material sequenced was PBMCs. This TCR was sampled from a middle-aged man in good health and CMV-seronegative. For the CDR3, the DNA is TGTGCCAGCAGTGTGGTAGCGGGGGGCCTCCAAGAGACCCAGTACTTC. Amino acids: CASSVVAGGLQETQYF.